This passage covers 7 T cell receptor beta chains from one sample sequenced in a study of CD8 T cells in ankylosing spondylitis. General study results and limits: Ankylosing spondylitis blood appeared to carry a characteristic TCR beta motif of roughly eight highly homologous variants.

TCRdb fed the 5' RACE reads into MiXCR, producing one record per CDR3 protein. The data show around 430,000 distinct CDR3 sequences, 17% seen once. Their antigens are not known. Material: blood, either unsorted or a sorted T cell fraction (not recorded which). These receptors were taken from a male donor with ankylosing spondylitis.

This clonotype has ten or more counts. V and J are TRBV29-1 and TRBJ2-1; TRBD2 might be the D (5 bases). Germline V gives CDR1 SQVTM, CDR2 ANQGSEA. The ends were cut back, 4 bases at V and 0 bases at J, with 13 bases in the middle. The CDR3 is made up of 15 amino acids. CDR3 in DNA: TGCAGCGTTGGGACTTCCCCGAGCTCCTACAATGAGCAGTTCTTC. Amino acids: CSVGTSPSSYNEQFF.

The genes are TRBV3-1 and TRBJ2-1, with 9 nucleotides matching TRBD1. The germline gives CDR1 LGHDT, CDR2 YNNKEL (reference sequence). The CDR3 loop spans 14 amino acids. With V trimmed by 4 bases and J by 8 bases, 6 bases remained unmatched. This CDR3 is CASSLRTGVYEQFF. The CDR3 DNA follows: TGTGCCAGCAGCCTCCGGACAGGGGTCTATGAGCAGTTCTTC.

This clonotype was counted only a few times. V is TRBV12-3 or TRBV12-4 and J is TRBJ2-2; possible D gene TRBD1, 5 bases. CDR3 length: 15 amino acids. V was trimmed by 6 bases and J by 1 base, leaving 12 bases between them. DNA of the CDR3: TGTGCCAGCAGACAAACAGACAGGAACACCGGGGAGCTGTTTTTT. Translated: CASRQTDRNTGELFF.

The table lists this clonotype with a few counts. The V gene is TRBV20-1, the J gene TRBJ1-5; D not resolved. V was cut by 5 bases and J by 0 bases, with 11 bases left in between. Germline CDR1 is DFQATT and CDR2 is SNEGSKA (reference sequence). There are 14 residues in the CDR3. Written as DNA, the CDR3 is TGCAGTGCTCGCTCCGACCTTAGCAATCAGCCCCAGCATTTT. Its protein is CSARSDLSNQPQHF.

This clonotype was seen a single time. V and J are TRBV3-1 and TRBJ2-7; D is possibly TRBD1 or TRBD2 (5 bases each). V dropped 3 bases and J dropped 9 bases, with 18 bases sitting between them. The CDR3 loop spans 14 amino acids. Germline values: CDR1 LGHDT, CDR2 YNNKEL (reference sequence). The CDR3 sequence: CASSQTGPKHRQYF. The CDR3 DNA is TGTGCCAGCAGCCAGACGGGACCGAAGCACCGGCAGTACTTC.

This chain connects TRBV4-2 to TRBJ2-5; D is unresolved. The length of the CDR3 is 13 residues. Trimming removed 4 bases at V and 0 bases at J, with 6 bases between. Per the germline V gene, CDR1 is LGHNA and CDR2 is YNFKEQ. In DNA, the CDR3 is TGTGCCAGCAGCCGTGAGTACCAAGAGACCCAGTACTTC. Its translation: CASSREYQETQYF.

The chain links TRBV28 to TRBJ2-7, with 8 bases identical to TRBD2. V lost 8 bases, J lost 4 bases, and 7 bases stayed unmatched. From germline, CDR1 is MDHEN and CDR2 SYDVKM. The CDR3 runs 13 residues. The CDR3 coding sequence is TGTGCCAGCCAATTAGCGGGAACTTACGAGCAGTACTTC. Encoded protein: CASQLAGTYEQYF.